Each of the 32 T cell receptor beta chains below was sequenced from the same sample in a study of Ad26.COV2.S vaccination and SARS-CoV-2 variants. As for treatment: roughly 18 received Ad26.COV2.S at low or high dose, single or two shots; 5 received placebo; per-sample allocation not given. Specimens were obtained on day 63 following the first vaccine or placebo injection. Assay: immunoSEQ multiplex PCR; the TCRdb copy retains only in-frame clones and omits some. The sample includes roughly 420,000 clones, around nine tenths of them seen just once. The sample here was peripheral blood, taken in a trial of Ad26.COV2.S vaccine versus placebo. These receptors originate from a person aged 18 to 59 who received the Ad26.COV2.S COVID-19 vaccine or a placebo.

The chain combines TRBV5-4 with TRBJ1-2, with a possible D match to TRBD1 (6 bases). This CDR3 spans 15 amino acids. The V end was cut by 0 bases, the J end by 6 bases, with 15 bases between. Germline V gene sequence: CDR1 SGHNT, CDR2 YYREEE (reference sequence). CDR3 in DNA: TGTGCCAGCAGCTTGGTGGCAGGGGTTAAGAATGGCTACACCTTC. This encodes CASSLVAGVKNGYTF.

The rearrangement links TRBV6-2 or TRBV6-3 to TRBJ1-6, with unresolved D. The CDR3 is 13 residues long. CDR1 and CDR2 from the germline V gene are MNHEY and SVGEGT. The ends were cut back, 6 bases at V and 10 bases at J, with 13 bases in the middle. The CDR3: CASSSSTWSPLHF. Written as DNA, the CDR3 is TGTGCCAGCAGCTCCTCGACCTGGTCACCCCTCCACTTT.

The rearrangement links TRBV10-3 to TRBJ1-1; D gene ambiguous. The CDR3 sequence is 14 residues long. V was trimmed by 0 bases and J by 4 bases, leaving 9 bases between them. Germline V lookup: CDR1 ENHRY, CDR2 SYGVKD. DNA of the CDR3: TGTGCCATCAGTGAGTCCTCGGGGATCACTGAAGCTTTCTTT. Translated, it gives CAISESSGITEAFF.

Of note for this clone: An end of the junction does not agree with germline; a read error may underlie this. The CDR3 reads CTSTQYQETQYF. Written as DNA, the CDR3 is TGTACCAGCACCCAATACCAAGAGACCCAGTACTTC. The rearrangement uses TRBV6-4 and TRBJ2-5; the D is unclear. Germline assignment: CDR1 MRHNA and CDR2 SNTAGT. The CDR3 loop spans 12 amino acids.

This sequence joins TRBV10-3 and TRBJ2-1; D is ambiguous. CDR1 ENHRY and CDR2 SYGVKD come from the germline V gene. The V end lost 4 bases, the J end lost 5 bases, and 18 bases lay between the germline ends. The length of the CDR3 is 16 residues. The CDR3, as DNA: TGTGCCATCAGTGCTTTCCGGCCAGGAGACAACAATGAGCAGTTCTTC. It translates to CAISAFRPGDNNEQFF.

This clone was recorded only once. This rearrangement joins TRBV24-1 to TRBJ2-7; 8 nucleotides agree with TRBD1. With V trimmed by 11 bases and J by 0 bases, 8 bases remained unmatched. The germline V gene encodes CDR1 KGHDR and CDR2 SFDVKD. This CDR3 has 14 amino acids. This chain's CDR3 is CAKRGDRSSYEQYF. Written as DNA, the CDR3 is TGTGCCAAAAGGGGGGACAGGAGCTCCTACGAGCAGTACTTC.

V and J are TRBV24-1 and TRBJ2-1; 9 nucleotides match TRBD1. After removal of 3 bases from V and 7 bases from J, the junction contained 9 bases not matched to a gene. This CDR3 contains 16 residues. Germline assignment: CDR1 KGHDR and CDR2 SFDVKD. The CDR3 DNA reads TGTGCCACCAGTGATCAGGAACACAGGGGGCCGAATGAGCAGTTCTTC. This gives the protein CATSDQEHRGPNEQFF.

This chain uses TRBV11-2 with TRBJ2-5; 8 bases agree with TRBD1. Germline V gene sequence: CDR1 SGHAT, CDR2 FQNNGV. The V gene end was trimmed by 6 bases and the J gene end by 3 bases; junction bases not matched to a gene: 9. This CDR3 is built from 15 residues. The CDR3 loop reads CASRRPGQVEETQYF. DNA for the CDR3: TGTGCCAGCAGGCGACCGGGACAGGTTGAAGAGACCCAGTACTTC.

DNA for the CDR3: TGTGCCATCAGTGAGTTGGGGCAGCCCCAGCATTTT. This gives the protein CAISELGQPQHF. J is TRBJ1-5 and V is TRBV10-3; no reliable D call. The V end lost 1 base, the J end lost 7 bases, and 5 bases lay between the germline ends. Per the germline V gene, CDR1 is ENHRY and CDR2 is SYGVKD. The CDR3 totals 12 residues.

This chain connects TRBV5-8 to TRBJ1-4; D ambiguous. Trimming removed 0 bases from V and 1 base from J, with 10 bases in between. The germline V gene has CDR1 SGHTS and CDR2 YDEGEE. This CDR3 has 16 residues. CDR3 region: CASSLDPLGTNEKLFF. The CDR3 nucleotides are TGTGCCAGCAGCTTGGACCCACTCGGAACTAATGAAAAACTGTTTTTT.

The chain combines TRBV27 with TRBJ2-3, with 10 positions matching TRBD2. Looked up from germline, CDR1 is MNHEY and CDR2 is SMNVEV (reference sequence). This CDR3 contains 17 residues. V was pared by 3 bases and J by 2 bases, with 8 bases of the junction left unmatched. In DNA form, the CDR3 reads TGTGCCAGCAGTTTCCTTTGGACTAGCGGTTCCACAGATACGCAGTATTTT. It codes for CASSFLWTSGSTDTQYF.

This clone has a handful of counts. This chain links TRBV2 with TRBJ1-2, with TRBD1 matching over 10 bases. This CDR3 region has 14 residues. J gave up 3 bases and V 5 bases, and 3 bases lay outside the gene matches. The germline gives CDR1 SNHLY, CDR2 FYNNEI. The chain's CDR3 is CASSSGTGDYGYTF. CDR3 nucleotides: TGTGCCAGCAGTTCCGGGACAGGGGACTATGGCTACACCTTC.

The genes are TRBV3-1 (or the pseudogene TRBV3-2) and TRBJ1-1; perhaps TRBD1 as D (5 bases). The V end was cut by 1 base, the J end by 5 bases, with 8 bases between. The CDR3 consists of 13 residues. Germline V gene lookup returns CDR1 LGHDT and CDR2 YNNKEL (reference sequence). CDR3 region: CASSQVGDTEAFF. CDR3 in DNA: TGTGCCAGCAGCCAAGTGGGGGATACTGAAGCTTTCTTT.

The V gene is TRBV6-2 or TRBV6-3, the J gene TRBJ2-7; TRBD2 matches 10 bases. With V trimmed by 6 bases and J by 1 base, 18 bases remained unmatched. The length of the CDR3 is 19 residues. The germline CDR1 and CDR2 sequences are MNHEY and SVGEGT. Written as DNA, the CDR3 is TGTGCCAGCAGCCCCATCGGTACTAGCGGGGAGTCCTTATCCTACGAGCAGTACTTC. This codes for CASSPIGTSGESLSYEQYF.

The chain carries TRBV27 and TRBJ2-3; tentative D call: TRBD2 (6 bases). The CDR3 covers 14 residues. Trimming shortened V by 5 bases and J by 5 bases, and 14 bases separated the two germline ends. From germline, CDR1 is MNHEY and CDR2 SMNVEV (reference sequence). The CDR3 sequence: CASSLGGPRDTQYF. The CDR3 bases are TGTGCCAGCAGTCTGGGGGGACCGAGAGATACGCAGTATTTT.

CDR3 coding DNA: TGCGCCAGCAGTGAGGGACTAGCGGGGGATACGCAGTATTTT. It yields the protein CASSEGLAGDTQYF. The V call is TRBV10-2, the J call TRBJ2-3; TRBD2 matches at 12 bases. Looked up from germline, CDR1 is WSHSY and CDR2 is SAAADI. V shed 2 bases, J shed 6 bases, and the junction held 0 bases outside the gene matches. This CDR3 comprises 14 residues.

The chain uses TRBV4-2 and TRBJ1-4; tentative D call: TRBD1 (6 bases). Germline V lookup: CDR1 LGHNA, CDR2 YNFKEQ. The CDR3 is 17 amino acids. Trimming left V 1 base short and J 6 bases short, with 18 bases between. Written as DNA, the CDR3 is TGTGCCAGCAGCCAAGCCCTCTCGGCGGCAGGGGATGAAAAACTGTTTTTT. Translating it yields CASSQALSAAGDEKLFF.

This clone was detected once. CDR3 in amino acids: CASSWTYLAGEQETQYF. Written as DNA, the CDR3 is TGTGCCAGCAGTTGGACTTACCTAGCGGGGGAACAAGAGACCCAGTACTTC. V usage is TRBV28 and J usage is TRBJ2-5; 10 nucleotides match TRBD2. This CDR3 has 17 amino acids. Germline V lookup: CDR1 MDHEN, CDR2 SYDVKM. V lost 4 bases and J lost 2; bases outside the gene matches: 10.

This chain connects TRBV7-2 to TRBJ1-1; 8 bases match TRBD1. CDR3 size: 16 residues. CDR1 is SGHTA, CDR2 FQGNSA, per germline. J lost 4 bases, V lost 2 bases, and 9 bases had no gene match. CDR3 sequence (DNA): TGTGCCAGCAGCTTATACGCCGGACAGGGAGGCACTGAAGCTTTCTTT. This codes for CASSLYAGQGGTEAFF. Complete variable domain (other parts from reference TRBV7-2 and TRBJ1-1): GAGVSQSPSNKVTEKGKDVELRCDPISGHTALYWYRQSLGQGLEFLIYFQGNSAPDKSGLPSDRFSAERTGGSVSTLTIQRTQQEDSAVYLCASSLYAGQGGTEAFFGQGTRLTVV.

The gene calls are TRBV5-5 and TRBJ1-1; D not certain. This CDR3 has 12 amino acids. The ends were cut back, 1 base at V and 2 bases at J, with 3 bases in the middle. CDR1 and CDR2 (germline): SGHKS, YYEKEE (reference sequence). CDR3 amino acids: CASSLYNTEAFF. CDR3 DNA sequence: TGTGCCAGCAGCTTGTATAACACTGAAGCTTTCTTT.

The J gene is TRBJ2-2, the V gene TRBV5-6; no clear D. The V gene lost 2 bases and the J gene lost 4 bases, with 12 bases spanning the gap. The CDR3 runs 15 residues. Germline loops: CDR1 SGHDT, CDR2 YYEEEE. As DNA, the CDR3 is TGTGCCAGCAGCTTTTGGTTTATTCGCACCGGGGAGCTGTTTTTT. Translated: CASSFWFIRTGELFF.

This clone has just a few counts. CDR3: CASSSTGYQPQHF. DNA of the CDR3: TGTGCCAGCAGTTCGACAGGGTATCAGCCCCAGCATTTT. The chain combines TRBV6-5 with TRBJ1-5, with 7 bases matching TRBD1. In germline, CDR1 is MNHEY, CDR2 SVGAGI. This CDR3 has 13 residues. V lost 4 bases to trimming and J lost 5 bases; unmatched junction nucleotides: 2.

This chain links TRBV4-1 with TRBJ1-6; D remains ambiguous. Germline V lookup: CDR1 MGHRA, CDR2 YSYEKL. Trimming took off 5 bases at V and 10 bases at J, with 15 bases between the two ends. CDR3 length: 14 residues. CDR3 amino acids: CASSTNSGGSPLHF. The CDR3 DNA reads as TGCGCCAGCAGCACTAACTCGGGAGGCTCACCCCTCCACTTT.

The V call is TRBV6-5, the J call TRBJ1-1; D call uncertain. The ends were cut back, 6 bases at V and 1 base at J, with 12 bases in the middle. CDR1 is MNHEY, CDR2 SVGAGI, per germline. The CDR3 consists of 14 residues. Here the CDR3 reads CASSRLFRNTEAFF. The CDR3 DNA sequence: TGTGCCAGCAGCCGCCTATTCAGGAACACTGAAGCTTTCTTT.

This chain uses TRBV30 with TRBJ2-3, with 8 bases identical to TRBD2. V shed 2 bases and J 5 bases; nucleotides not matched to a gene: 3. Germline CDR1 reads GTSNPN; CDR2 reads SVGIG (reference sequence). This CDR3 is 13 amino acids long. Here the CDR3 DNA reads TGTGCCTGGAGTCCGGCGGGGGGAGATACGCAGTATTTT. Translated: CAWSPAGGDTQYF.

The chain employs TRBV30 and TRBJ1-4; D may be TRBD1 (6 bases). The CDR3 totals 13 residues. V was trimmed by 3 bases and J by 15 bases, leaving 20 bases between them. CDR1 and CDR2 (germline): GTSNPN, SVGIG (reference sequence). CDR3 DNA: TGTGCCTGGAGGGACAGACGCCTAGGTAGGATGTTTTTT. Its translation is CAWRDRRLGRMFF.

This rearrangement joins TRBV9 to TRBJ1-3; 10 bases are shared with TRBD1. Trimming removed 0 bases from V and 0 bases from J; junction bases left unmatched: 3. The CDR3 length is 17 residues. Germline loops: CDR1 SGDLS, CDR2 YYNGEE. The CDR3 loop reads CASSVVGQGISGNTIYF. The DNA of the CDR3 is TGTGCCAGCAGCGTAGTGGGACAGGGGATCTCTGGAAACACCATATATTTT. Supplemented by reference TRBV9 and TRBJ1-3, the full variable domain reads DSGVTQTPKHLITATGQRVTLRCSPRSGDLSVYWYQQSLDQGLQFLIQYYNGEERAKGNILERFSAQQFPDLHSELNLSSLELGDSALYFCASSVVGQGISGNTIYFGEGSWLTVV.

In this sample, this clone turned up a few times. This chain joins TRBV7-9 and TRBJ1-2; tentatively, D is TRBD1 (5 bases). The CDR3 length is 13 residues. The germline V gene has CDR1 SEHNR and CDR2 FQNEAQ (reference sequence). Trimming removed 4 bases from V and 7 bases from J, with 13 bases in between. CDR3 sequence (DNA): TGTGCCAGCAGCTCGGTTGCTCAGGGTGGCTACACCTTC. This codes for CASSSVAQGGYTF.

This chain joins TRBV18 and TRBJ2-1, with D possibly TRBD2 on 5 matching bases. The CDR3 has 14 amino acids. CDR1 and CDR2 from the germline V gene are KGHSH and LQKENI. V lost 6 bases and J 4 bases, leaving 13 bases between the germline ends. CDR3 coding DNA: TGTGCCAGCTCGCAGGAGAGGGAGTACAATGAGCAGTTCTTC. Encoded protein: CASSQEREYNEQFF.

CDR3 sequence reads: CSVDHGTGGVTDTQYF. The CDR3 nucleotides read TGCAGCGTTGACCACGGGACAGGGGGTGTTACAGATACGCAGTATTTT. V is TRBV29-1 and J is TRBJ2-3; 11 bases fit TRBD1. Germline-derived CDR1 and CDR2 are SQVTM and ANQGSEA. There are 16 residues in the CDR3. V gave up 3 bases and J gave up 3 bases; unmatched junction bases: 8.

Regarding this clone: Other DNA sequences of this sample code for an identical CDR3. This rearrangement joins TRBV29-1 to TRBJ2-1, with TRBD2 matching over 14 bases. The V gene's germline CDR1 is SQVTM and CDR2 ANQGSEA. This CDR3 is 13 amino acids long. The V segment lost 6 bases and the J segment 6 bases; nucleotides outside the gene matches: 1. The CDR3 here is CSVGLAGGNEQFF. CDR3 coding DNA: TGCAGCGTAGGACTAGCGGGGGGCAATGAGCAGTTCTTC.

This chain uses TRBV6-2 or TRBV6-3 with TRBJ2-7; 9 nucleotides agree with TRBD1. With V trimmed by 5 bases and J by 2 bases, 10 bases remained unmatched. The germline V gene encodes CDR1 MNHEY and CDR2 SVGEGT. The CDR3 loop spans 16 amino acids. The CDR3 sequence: CASSKPRDRAPYEQYF. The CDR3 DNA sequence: TGTGCCAGCAGTAAACCCCGGGACAGGGCACCCTACGAGCAGTACTTC.